This T cell receptor beta chain was sequenced for a study of blood T cell repertoires in COVID-19. Background on the study: Acute and convalescent COVID-19 samples came from the United States, Italy and Spain. In each case, the material was cDNA or gDNA derived from T cells, B-cell-depleted T cells, or PBMCs.

Germline V gene sequence: CDR1 LGHNA, CDR2 YNFKEQ. The CDR3 sequence is 16 residues long. The V and J ends lost 0 bases and 7 bases, in that order; junction bases with no gene match: 2. Under the authors' procedure: From reference gene primer amplification, estimates of nucleated cell counts were derived. The repertoire was sequenced with immunoSEQ multiplex PCR; TCRdb's copy has only in-frame clones and lacks some. V and J calls and clone size follow that table, whereas D and trimming were derived from the DNA. The sample shows about 69,000 clones, 79% of them seen only once. The source is a human donor in a cohort sampled during active COVID-19. J is TRBJ2-1 and V is TRBV4-2, with TRBD2 matching over 14 bases. The sequenced sample consisted of peripheral blood. DNA of the CDR3: TGTGCCAGCAGCCAAGATTGGACTAGCGGGGGGAATGAGCAGTTCTTC. Translated, it gives CASSQDWTSGGNEQFF.